These 14 T cell receptor beta chains were all obtained from the same sample, sequenced in a study of T cells after yellow fever vaccination. TCRdb ran MiXCR on the 5' RACE reads and lists one entry per CDR3 protein. In the table there are some 420,000 distinct CDR3 sequences, about 19% of which are singletons. Source: PBMCs, taken before the yellow fever booster vaccination. These receptors were collected from a man between 18 and 35 years old who received the YFV17D yellow fever vaccine.

This clonotype has a count of ten or more. This chain uses TRBV24-1 with TRBJ2-1; D is perhaps TRBD2 (5 bases). The germline gives CDR1 KGHDR, CDR2 SFDVKD. V lost 9 bases, J lost 7 bases, and 12 bases lay in between. This CDR3 comprises 12 residues. CDR3 in DNA: TGTGCCACCGGAGGAACGCCGAATGAGCAGTTCTTC. Its translation is CATGGTPNEQFF.

The chain links TRBV4-2 to TRBJ2-1; D not resolved. Trimming removed 0 bases at V and 5 bases at J, with 11 bases between. The germline gives CDR1 LGHNA, CDR2 YNFKEQ. This CDR3 spans 15 amino acids. The CDR3 region is CASSQDLHLNNEQFF. DNA of the CDR3: TGTGCCAGCAGCCAAGATCTCCACTTAAACAATGAGCAGTTCTTC.

This rearrangement joins TRBV7-7 to TRBJ2-1; no clear D. The V gene's germline CDR1 is SSHAT and CDR2 FNYEAQ (reference sequence). This CDR3 is 14 amino acids long. V lost 1 base and J 3 bases, leaving 7 bases between the germline ends. This CDR3 is CASSLGLGYNEQFF. The CDR3 coding sequence is TGTGCCAGCAGCTTAGGTCTCGGCTACAATGAGCAGTTCTTC.

This clonotype was observed a handful of times. The chain is built from TRBV4-1 and TRBJ2-3; D is unresolved. With 1 base removed from V and 5 bases from J, the gap between germline ends came to 4 bases. The germline CDR1 and CDR2 sequences are MGHRA and YSYEKL. The CDR3 extends over 12 amino acids. The CDR3 coding sequence is TGCGCCAGCAGCCAAGTGGGAGATACGCAGTATTTT. Residues: CASSQVGDTQYF.

This clonotype was picked up a small number of times. The V call is TRBV27, the J call TRBJ2-2; 10 bases line up with TRBD1. The CDR3 totals 16 residues. V gave up 6 bases and J gave up 5 bases; unmatched junction bases: 9. The germline CDR1 and CDR2 sequences are MNHEY and SMNVEV (reference sequence). The CDR3 bases are TGTGCCAGCAGCCCGATGAGGACAGGGGGTACCGGGGAGCTGTTTTTT. Translation gives CASSPMRTGGTGELFF.

V usage is TRBV3-1 and J usage is TRBJ1-2; 12 positions match TRBD1. Germline V gene sequence: CDR1 LGHDT, CDR2 YNNKEL (reference sequence). The CDR3 contains 14 residues. The J segment lost 7 bases and the V segment lost 4 bases, leaving 4 bases of the junction unmatched. DNA of the CDR3: TGTGCCAGCAGCCTGGGACAGGGGGCAGTTGGCTACACCTTC. Its protein is CASSLGQGAVGYTF.

The chain has TRBV18 and TRBJ1-2; the D gene is possibly TRBD1 (5 bases). The germline V and J ends were trimmed by 6 bases and 5 bases, with 19 bases remaining between them. CDR1 is KGHSH, CDR2 LQKENI, per germline. The CDR3 runs 15 residues. DNA for the CDR3: TGTGCCAGCTCCGGCCAAGAGGGGAAGGGATATGGCTACACCTTC. Its protein is CASSGQEGKGYGYTF.

This clonotype turned up a few times. The chain employs TRBV7-2 and TRBJ2-3, with D maybe TRBD2 (5 bases). This CDR3 comprises 12 residues. CDR1 SGHTA and CDR2 FQGNSA come from the germline V gene. V was shortened by 5 bases and J by 4 bases, with 7 bases between the two germline ends. The DNA of the CDR3 is TGTGCCAGCAGCGACTACGCAGATACGCAGTATTTT. Translated: CASSDYADTQYF.

The sample holds a few counts of this clonotype. The chain has TRBV4-3 and TRBJ2-5; D ambiguous. The germline gives CDR1 LGHNA, CDR2 YSLEER. V was cut by 0 bases and J by 5 bases, with 16 bases left in between. This CDR3 is 16 amino acids long. Here the CDR3 DNA reads TGCGCCAGCAGCCAAGAAGACACCGAGGCCGGGGAGACCCAGTACTTC. This encodes CASSQEDTEAGETQYF.

The chain joins TRBV5-1 to TRBJ2-1; D is undetermined. Germline loops: CDR1 SGHRS, CDR2 YFSETQ. Trimming shortened V by 7 bases and J by 1 base, and 9 bases separated the two germline ends. This CDR3 region has 13 residues. The CDR3 loop is CASQTSSYNEQFF. CDR3 DNA sequence: TGCGCCAGCCAGACTTCGTCCTACAATGAGCAGTTCTTC.

J is TRBJ2-5 and V is TRBV20-1, with a weak D call TRBD2 (6 bases). Trimming left V 5 bases short and J 2 bases short, with 21 bases between. The CDR3 covers 16 residues. Per germline, CDR1 DFQATT and CDR2 SNEGSKA (reference sequence). The CDR3 loop is CSAATWRSGSQETQYF. In DNA form, the CDR3 reads TGCAGTGCTGCGACCTGGAGGAGCGGGTCGCAAGAGACCCAGTACTTC.

The chain couples TRBV28 to TRBJ1-6; D gene uncertain. Germline assignment: CDR1 MDHEN and CDR2 SYDVKM. This CDR3 contains 13 residues. Trimming removed 2 bases from V and 8 bases from J, with 7 bases in between. CDR3 DNA: TGTGCCAGCAGTTTAGACTGGGATTCACCCCTCCACTTT. It specifies CASSLDWDSPLHF.

This clonotype was observed once. The chain carries TRBV5-1 and TRBJ2-3; 11 bases map to TRBD2. Germline CDR1 reads SGHRS; CDR2 reads YFSETQ. The CDR3 totals 15 residues. With V trimmed by 4 bases and J by 5 bases, 6 bases remained unmatched. CDR3 amino acids: CASSPTSGVIDTQYF. As DNA, the CDR3 is TGCGCCAGCAGCCCGACTAGCGGGGTCATAGATACGCAGTATTTT. Using reference TRBV5-1 and TRBJ2-3 for the parts outside the CDR3, the full variable domain is KAGVTQTPRYLIKTRGQQVTLSCSPISGHRSVSWYQQTPGQGLQFLFEYFSETQRNKGNFPGRFSGRQFSNSRSEMNVSTLELGDSALYLCASSPTSGVIDTQYFGPGTRLTVL.

Only a few counts were recorded for this clonotype. The chain employs TRBV14 and TRBJ2-1; D not certain. The CDR3 loop spans 13 amino acids. The V gene's germline CDR1 is SGHDN and CDR2 FVKESK. V dropped 5 bases and J dropped 8 bases, with 13 bases sitting between them. This CDR3 reads CASSSLGRDEQFF. CDR3 in DNA: TGTGCCAGCAGCTCACTTGGGCGCGATGAGCAGTTCTTC.